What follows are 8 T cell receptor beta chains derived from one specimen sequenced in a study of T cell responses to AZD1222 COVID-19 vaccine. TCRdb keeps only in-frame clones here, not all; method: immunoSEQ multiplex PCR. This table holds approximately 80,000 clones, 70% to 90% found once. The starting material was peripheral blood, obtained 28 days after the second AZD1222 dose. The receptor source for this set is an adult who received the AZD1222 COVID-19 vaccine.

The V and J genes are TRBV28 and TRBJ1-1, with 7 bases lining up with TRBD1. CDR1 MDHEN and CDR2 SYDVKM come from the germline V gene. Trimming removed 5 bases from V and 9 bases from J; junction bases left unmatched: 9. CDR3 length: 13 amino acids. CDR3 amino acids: CASSLTGERQAFF. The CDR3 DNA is TGTGCCAGCAGTCTTACAGGGGAGCGTCAAGCTTTCTTT.

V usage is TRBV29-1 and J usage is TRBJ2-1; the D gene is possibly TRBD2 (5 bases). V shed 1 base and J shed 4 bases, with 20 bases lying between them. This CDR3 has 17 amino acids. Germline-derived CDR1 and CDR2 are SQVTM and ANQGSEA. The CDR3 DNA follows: TGCAGCGTTGAAGGGTGGGGAGACCACCCTCGGTACAATGAGCAGTTCTTC. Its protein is CSVEGWGDHPRYNEQFF.

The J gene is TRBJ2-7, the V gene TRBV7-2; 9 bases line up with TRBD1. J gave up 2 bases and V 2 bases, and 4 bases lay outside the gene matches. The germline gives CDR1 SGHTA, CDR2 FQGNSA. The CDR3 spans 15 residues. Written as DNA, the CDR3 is TGTGCCAGCAGCTTACTACAGGGGGCCCCCTACGAGCAGTACTTC. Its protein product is CASSLLQGAPYEQYF.

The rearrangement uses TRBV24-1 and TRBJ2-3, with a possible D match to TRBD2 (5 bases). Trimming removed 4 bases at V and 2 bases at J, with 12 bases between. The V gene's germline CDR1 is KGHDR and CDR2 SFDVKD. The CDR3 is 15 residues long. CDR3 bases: TGTGCCACCAGTGACCCAGGACTGCCCACAGATACGCAGTATTTT. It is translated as CATSDPGLPTDTQYF.

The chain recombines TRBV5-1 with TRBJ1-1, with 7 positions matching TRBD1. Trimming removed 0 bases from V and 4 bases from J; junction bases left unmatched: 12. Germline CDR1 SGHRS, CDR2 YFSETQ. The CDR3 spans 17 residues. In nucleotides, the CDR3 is TGCGCCAGCAGCTTGGCGGTGAGGGGGCGACGGGGCACTGAAGCTTTCTTT. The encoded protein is CASSLAVRGRRGTEAFF.

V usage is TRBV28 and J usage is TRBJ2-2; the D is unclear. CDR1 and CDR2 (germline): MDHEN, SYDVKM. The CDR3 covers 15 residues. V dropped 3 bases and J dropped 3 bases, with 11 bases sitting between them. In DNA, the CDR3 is TGTGCCAGCAGTTTCGGCCAGGTATACACCGGGGAGCTGTTTTTT. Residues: CASSFGQVYTGELFF.

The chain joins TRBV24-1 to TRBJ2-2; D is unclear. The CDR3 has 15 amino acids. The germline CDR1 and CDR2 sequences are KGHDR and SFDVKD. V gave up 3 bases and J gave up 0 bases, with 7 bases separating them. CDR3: CATSDPRANTGELFF. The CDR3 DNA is TGTGCCACCAGTGATCCCAGAGCGAACACCGGGGAGCTGTTTTTT.

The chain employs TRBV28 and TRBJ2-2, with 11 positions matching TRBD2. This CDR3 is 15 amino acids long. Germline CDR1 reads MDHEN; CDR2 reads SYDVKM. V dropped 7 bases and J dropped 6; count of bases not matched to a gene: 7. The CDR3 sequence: CASISGRAPSGELFF. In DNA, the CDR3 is TGTGCCAGCATTAGCGGGAGGGCCCCGTCCGGGGAGCTGTTTTTT.